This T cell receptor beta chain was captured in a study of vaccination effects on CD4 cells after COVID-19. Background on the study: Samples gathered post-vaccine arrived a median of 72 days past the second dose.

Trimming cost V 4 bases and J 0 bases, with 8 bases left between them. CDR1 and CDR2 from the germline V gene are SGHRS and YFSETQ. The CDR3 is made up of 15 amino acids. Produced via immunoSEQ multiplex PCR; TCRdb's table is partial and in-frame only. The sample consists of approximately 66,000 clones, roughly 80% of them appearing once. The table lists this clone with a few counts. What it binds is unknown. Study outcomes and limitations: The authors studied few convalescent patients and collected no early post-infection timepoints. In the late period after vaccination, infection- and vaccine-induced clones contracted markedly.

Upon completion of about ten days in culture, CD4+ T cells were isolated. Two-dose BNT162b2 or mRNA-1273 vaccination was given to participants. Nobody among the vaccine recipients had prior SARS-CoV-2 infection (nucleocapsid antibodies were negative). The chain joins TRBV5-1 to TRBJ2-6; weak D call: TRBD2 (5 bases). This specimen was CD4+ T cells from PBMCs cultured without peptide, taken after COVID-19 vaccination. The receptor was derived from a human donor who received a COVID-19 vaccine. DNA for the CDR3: TGCGCCAGCAGCAGTAGCGTCTCTGGGGCCAACGTCCTGACTTTC. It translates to CASSSSVSGANVLTF.